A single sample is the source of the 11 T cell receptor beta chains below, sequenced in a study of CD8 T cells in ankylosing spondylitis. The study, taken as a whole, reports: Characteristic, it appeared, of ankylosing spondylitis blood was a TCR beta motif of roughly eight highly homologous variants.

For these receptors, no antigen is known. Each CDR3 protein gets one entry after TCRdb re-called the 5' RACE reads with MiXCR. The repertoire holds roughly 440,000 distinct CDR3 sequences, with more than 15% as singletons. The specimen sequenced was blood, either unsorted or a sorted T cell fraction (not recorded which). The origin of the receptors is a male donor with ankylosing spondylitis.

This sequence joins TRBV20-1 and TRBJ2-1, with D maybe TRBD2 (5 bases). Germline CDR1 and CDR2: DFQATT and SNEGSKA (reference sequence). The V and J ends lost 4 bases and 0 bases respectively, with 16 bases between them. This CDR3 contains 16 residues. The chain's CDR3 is CSATALSGSSYNEQFF. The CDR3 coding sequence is TGCAGTGCTACCGCCCTCTCTGGGAGCTCCTACAATGAGCAGTTCTTC.

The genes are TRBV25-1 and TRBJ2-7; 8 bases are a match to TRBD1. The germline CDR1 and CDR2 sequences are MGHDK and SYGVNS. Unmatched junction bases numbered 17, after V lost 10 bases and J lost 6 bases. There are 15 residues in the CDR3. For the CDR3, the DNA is TGTGCCACCTCTACCCCGGGACAGGTTAGACGCGAGCAGTACTTC. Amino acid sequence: CATSTPGQVRREQYF.

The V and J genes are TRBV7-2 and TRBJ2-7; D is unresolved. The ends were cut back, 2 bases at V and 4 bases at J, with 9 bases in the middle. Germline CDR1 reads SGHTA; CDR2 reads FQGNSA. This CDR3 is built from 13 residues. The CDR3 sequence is CASSLSLQYEQYF. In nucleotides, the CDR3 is TGTGCCAGCAGCTTAAGTCTCCAATACGAGCAGTACTTC.

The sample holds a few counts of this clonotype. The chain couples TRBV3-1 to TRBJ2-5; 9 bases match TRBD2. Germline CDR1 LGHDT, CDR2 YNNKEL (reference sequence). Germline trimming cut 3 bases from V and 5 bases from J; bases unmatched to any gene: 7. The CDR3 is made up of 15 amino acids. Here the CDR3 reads CASSQSSSGKETQYF. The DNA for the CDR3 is TGTGCCAGCAGCCAGTCGTCTAGCGGGAAGGAGACCCAGTACTTC.

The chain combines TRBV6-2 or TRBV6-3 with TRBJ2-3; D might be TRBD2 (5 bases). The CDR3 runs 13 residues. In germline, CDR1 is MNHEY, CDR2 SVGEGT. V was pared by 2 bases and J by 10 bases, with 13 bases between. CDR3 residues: CASSYTDSTSQYF. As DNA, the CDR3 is TGTGCCAGCAGTTACACGGACTCAACCTCGCAGTATTTT.

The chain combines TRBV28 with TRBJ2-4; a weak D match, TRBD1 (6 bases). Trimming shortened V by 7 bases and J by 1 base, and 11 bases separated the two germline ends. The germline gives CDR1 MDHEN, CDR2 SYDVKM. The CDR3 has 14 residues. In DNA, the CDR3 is TGTGCCAGCAACCTGCAGGGGGCCAAAAACATTCAGTACTTC. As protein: CASNLQGAKNIQYF.

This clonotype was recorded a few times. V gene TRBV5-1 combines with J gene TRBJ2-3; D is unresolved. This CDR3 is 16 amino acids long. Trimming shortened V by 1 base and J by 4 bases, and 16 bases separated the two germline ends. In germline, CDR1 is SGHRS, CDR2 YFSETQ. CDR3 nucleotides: TGCGCCAGCAGCTTGTGGCAGACGGGCGTGGCAGATACGCAGTATTTT. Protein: CASSLWQTGVADTQYF.

CDR3 DNA: TGTGCCTGGAGCGCGGGACAGCGGGCGTCGGGCTACACCTTC. Translation gives CAWSAGQRASGYTF. The chain has TRBV30 and TRBJ1-2, with 7 bases fitting TRBD1. Germline V gene lookup returns CDR1 GTSNPN and CDR2 SVGIG (reference sequence). CDR3 length: 14 amino acids. The J segment lost 8 bases and the V segment lost 3 bases, leaving 12 bases of the junction unmatched.

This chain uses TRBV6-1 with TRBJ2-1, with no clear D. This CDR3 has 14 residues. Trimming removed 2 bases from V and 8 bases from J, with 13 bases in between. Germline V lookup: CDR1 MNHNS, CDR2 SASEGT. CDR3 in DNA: TGTGCCAGCAGTGAAAGGCACCCTCTATATGAGCAGTTCTTC. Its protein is CASSERHPLYEQFF.

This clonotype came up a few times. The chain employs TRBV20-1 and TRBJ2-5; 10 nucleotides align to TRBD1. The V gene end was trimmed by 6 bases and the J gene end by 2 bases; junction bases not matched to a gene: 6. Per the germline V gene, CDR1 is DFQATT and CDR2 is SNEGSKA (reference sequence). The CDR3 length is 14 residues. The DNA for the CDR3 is TGCAGTGCCCCTGGGGGACAGGGGCAAGAGACCCAGTACTTC. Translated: CSAPGGQGQETQYF.

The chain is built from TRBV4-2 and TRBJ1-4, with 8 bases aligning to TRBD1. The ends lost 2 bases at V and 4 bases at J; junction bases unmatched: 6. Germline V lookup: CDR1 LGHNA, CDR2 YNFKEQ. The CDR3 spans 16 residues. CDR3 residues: CASSQLPDRVNEKLFF. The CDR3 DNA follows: TGTGCCAGCAGCCAACTACCGGACAGGGTTAATGAAAAACTGTTTTTT.